These T cell receptor beta chains were read from a single sample in a study of beta chain features in type 1 diabetes. Profiled with immunoSEQ multiplex PCR; TCRdb holds only in-frame clones, not every one. The sample comprises around 690,000 clones, around an eighth of which are singletons, and approximately 0.11% rests with the top ten. Source material: naive CD4+ T cells from blood. The receptors here all came from a man between 25 and 39 years old with type 1 diabetes. CDR3s leave out the opening cysteine and the closing phenylalanine or tryptophan.

>TRBV30|TRBJ1-4
AWNTGPHPTNEKLF
>TRBV7-8|TRBJ1-5
ASSLVSHGGDQPQH
>TRBV15|TRBJ1-5
ATHRGGSNQPQH
>TRBV7-2|TRBJ1-2
ASSPRQGVYGYT
>TRBV5-1|TRBJ2-1
ASSLTGVSYNEQF
>TRBV5-4|TRBJ2-2
ASSLAGSRLTGELF
>TRBV2|TRBJ2-1
ASSRGGLGNNEQF
>TRBV28|TRBJ2-7
ASREHTTYEQY
>TRBV9|TRBJ1-3
ASSPRQGASTGNTIY
>TRBV4-3|TRBJ2-1
ASSQSPRYEQF
>TRBV5-1|TRBJ2-7
ASSSRSAPPYEQY
>TRBV6-6|TRBJ2-6
ASSYRGAGANVLT
>TRBV12-5|TRBJ2-5
ASASTWQQETQY
>TRBV7-2|TRBJ1-2
ASSFGEKGYT
>TRBV29-1|TRBJ1-5
SVAGGLGQPQH
>TRBV6-5|TRBJ1-2
ASTQQGDNYGYT
>TRBV10-3|TRBJ2-1
AISESGGGSEQF
>TRBV6-5|TRBJ2-6
ASILQGTGANVLT
>TRBV7-2|TRBJ1-4
ASSLAQFGDEKLF
>TRBV10-3|TRBJ1-2
AISGAPPPSTGGGYT
>TRBV28|TRBJ2-2
ASSLMDGELF
>TRBV30|TRBJ2-2
ALDRATGELF
>TRBV6-4|TRBJ1-1
ASSAEAGAMNTEAF
>TRBV9|TRBJ1-1
ASSVALGGNTEAF
>TRBV5-8|TRBJ2-1
ASSSYRGKQF
>TRBV4-3|TRBJ2-5
ASSLRTGGETQY
>TRBV7-2|TRBJ2-5
ASSFMTSAETQY
>TRBV2|TRBJ1-1
ASREGVAEAF
>TRBV28|TRBJ2-7
ASSTGQDSYEQY
>TRBV7-9|TRBJ2-2
ASSPGQGNTGELF
>TRBV5-6|TRBJ2-5
ASSLRGNETQY
>TRBV18|TRBJ2-7
ASSPPTGYEQY
>TRBV7-9|TRBJ1-1
ASSLLTGNTEAF
>TRBV4-2|TRBJ1-2
ASSQDYDAGGFYGYT
>TRBV6-1|TRBJ1-4
ASKEGVEEKLF
>TRBV13|TRBJ1-3
ASSLAYRRNTIY
>TRBV7-9|TRBJ1-4
ASRGRNNEKLF
>TRBV5-1|TRBJ1-1
ASSLYADNTEAF
>TRBV11-2|TRBJ2-1
ASSSVTKYNEQF
>TRBV11-2|TRBJ1-2
ASSPPGTGLHGYT
>TRBV4-3|TRBJ1-2
ASSPQPGQGSGYT
>TRBV28|TRBJ1-2
ASFIGGTWDGYT
>TRBV7-2|TRBJ1-2
ASNLGVLDGYT
>TRBV10-2|TRBJ2-2
ASKEWENTGELF